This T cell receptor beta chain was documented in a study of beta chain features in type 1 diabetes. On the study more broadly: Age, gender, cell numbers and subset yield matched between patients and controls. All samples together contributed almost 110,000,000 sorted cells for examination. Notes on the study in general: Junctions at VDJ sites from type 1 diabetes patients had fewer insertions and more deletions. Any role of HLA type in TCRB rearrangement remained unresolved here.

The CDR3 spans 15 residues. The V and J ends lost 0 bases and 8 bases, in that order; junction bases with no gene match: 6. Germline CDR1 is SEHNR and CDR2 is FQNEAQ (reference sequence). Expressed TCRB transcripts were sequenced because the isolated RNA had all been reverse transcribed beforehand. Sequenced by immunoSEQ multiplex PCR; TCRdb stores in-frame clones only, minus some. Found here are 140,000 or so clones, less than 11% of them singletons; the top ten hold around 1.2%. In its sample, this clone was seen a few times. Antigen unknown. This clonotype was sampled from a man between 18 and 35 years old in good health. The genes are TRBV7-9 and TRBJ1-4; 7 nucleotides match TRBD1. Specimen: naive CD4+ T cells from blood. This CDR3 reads CASSLAQGVDEKLFF. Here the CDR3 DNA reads TGTGCCAGCAGCTTAGCGCAGGGGGTTGACGAAAAACTGTTTTTT.